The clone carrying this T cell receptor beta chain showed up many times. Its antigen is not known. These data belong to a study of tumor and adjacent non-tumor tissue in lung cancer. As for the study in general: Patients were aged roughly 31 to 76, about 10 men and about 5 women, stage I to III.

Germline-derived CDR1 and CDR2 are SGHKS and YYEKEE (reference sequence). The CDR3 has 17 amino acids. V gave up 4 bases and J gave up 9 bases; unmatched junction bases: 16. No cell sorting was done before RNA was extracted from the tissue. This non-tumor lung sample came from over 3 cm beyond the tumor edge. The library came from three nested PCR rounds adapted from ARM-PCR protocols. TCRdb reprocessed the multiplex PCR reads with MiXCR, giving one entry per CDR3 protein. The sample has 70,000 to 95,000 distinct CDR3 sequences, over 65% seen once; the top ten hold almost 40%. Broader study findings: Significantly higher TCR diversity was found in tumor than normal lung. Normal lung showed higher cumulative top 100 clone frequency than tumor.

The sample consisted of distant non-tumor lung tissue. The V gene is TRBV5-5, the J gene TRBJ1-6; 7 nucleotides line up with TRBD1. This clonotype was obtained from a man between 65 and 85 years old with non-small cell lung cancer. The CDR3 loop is CASSPTGTPHLGSPLHF. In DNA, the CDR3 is TGTGCCAGCAGCCCGACAGGGACCCCCCATCTTGGTTCACCCCTCCACTTT.